This paragraph covers one T cell receptor beta chain sequence. These data are taken from a study of patients and donors after allogeneic stem cell transplantation. One entry per CDR3 protein results from TCRdb running MiXCR on the RT-PCR reads. This table has approximately 210,000 distinct CDR3 sequences, around two fifths appearing once. CDR3 length: 15 amino acids. CDR1 is SGHAT, CDR2 FQNNGV, per germline. Trimming removed 3 bases from V and 1 base from J; junction bases left unmatched: 3. This receptor was taken from a human donor who was either an allogeneic HSCT recipient or a stem cell or donor lymphocyte infusion donor (not recorded which). It is not recorded whose cells these are; they may come from a transplant donor. The chain carries TRBV11-2 and TRBJ2-1, with 7 bases matching TRBD2. The specimen was blood, either unsorted or a sorted T cell fraction (not recorded which). CDR3 sequence (DNA): TGTGCCAGCAGCTTTGGACTAGGGTCCTACAATGAGCAGTTCTTC. Its translation: CASSFGLGSYNEQFF.